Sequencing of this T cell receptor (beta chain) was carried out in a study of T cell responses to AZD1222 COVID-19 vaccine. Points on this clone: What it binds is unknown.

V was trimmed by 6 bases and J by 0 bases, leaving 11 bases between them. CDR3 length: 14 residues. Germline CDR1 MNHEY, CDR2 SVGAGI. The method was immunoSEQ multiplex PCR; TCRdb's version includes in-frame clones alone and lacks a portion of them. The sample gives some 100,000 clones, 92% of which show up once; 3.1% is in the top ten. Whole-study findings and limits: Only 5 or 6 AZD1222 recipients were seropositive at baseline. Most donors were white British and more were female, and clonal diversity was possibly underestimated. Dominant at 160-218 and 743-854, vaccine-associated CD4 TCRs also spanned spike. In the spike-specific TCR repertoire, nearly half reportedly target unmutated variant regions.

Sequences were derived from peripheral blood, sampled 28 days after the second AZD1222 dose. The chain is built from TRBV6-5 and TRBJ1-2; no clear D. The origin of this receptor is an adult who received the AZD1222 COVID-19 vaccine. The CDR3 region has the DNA TGTGCCAGCAGGCCGGACGGAACTAACTATGGCTACACCTTC. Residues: CASRPDGTNYGYTF.